This TCR beta chain was recorded in a study of shared clonotypes between healthy human individuals (dated by TCRdb to the early 2020s). Study-level background: The cohort comprised a couple of women and three men aged 18 to 49 years. To increase sequencing depth and limit assay-specific biases, TCR repertoire library preparation and sequencing were carried out by different laboratories using diverse techniques. Leukapheresis yielded between about 0.8 and 8.9 billion PBMCs per donor. Per donor, three plates each were used for CD4 naive and CD4 memory, two for CD8 naive, and one for CD8 memory. To estimate repertoire size and how much clonotype sharing occurs between individuals, the study deeply sequenced the blood TCR repertoires of 4 to 6 healthy adults. What the authors observed across the whole study: The genetic and exposure-history diversity represented was limited by the small number of donors. Compared with non-shared clonotypes, clonotypes shared by all four sorted-subset donors had higher generation probabilities. Based on pairwise subsampling, the degree of clonotype sharing among donors was expected to be affected by sequencing depth. Incomplete sequencing was indicated by rarefaction of sorted-subset datasets, despite the large sequencing depth. Sharing across four donors was observed for about 5% of naive CD4, under 4% of naive CD8, about 2.3% of memory CD4, and over 0.3% of memory CD8 clonotypes. Naive subsets generally had larger estimated clonotype richness than memory subsets did. Sampling was restricted to blood, and TCR repertoires in tissue are likely to differ from TCR repertoires in blood.

Using the deep immunoSEQ assay, TCR CDR3 regions were amplified from genomic DNA by multiplex PCR. Extracted genomic DNA from each cell subset was spread evenly across all wells of several immunoSEQ 96-well plates, with each plate serving as a replicate. For sorted subsets, around 200 ng genomic DNA, equal to tens of thousands of T cell genomes, was loaded into each replicate PCR. Purified libraries were quantified with a Qubit 3.0 fluorometer, sized on a Bioanalyzer 2100, and re-quantified with the KAPA Library Quantification kit. A separate single-read 150-cycle Illumina NextSeq 550 flow cell was used to sequence each immunoSEQ 96-well plate. The study's own analysis went as follows. Because only junctional sequences without quality scores were contained in the immunoSEQ output, filtering matching that applied to full-length reads could not be performed. To assign V/J genes and CDR3, sequences were annotated against IMGT germline references using PyIR, a Python wrapper for IgBLAST v1.9. Reads were removed for weak V/J assignments (E-value above 1e-6), missing CDR3, stop codons, out-of-frame junctions, or ambiguous translated residues. V3J clonotypes were defined as sequences sharing the same inferred V gene, J gene, and CDR3 amino acid sequence. Percentage overlap between repertoires was computed as shared unique clonotypes divided by the size of the smaller repertoire. Three approaches were used to assess repertoire richness: RTK rarefaction, the Chao1 estimator, and Recon v2.1 estimates of unobserved clonotypes. Generation probabilities were computed with OLGA for all TCRbeta clonotypes obtained by the gDNA method from several donors. What TCRdb holds here is the immuneACCESS table cut down to in-frame rearrangements. Part of the clones is not present; checked against another copy, under half of the missing clones reflect an unresolved V gene, and the others are unexplained. That table gives V, J and clone size, and the DNA gave D and trimming. The sample data list 1.6 million or so clones, and less than 99% of these were observed just once. The top ten constitute 0.36% of the sample.

The donors were healthy, HIV-negative adults with no recently reported acute infections or vaccinations. Every donor was a Caucasian adult residing in Nashville, Tennessee, USA. Magnetic negative selection was used to enrich CD4+ T cells, after which naive cells were positively selected on CD45RA and the negative fraction became the memory subset. Blood was collected by leukapheresis, and PBMCs were isolated by Ficoll-Histopaque density gradient centrifugation and then cryopreserved in liquid nitrogen vapor phase. Purity and quantity of every magnetically sorted T cell population were checked by analytical flow cytometry. Genomic DNA was isolated from each sorted fraction and quantified by UV absorbance on a Nanodrop 2000c. Concerning this clone: Its antigen remains unidentified. No base qualities exist here, and no much larger clone lies one base off it.

Including cysteine and phenylalanine, the CDR3 has 14 amino acids. Only the CDR3 region is kept as DNA, spanning 42 bases read in frame from base 1. From a lookup of the germline V gene (reference sequence), CDR1 and CDR2 are GTSNPN and SVGIG. V sheds 4 bases and J sheds 0 bases, leaving 10 bases between their ends. This clonotype was sampled from a man between 25 and 39 years old in good health. Sequenced sample: naive CD4+ T cells sorted from blood. Reading the label with the study, this specimen's cell subset or site is: CD45RA+ positively selected. The chain was built from TRBV30 and TRBJ2-1, and the D gene may be TRBD2, 5 bases matching. The CDR3 sequence is CAWIGSNSYNEQFF. At the DNA level, the sequence is TGTGCCTGGATAGGGAGTAACTCCTACAATGAGCAGTTCTTC.